This T cell receptor (beta chain) was documented in a study of T cells in Graves' hyperthyroidism and ophthalmopathy. Overall study results and limits: Blood also held most thyroid clonotypes expanded beyond 0.001. A model of 13 V-J pairs discriminated ophthalmopathy from stable hyperthyroidism.

Clinical symptoms, serum thyroxine, TRAb, thyroid ultrasound and orbital computed tomography informed diagnoses. Comments on this clonotype: Its antigen is undetermined.

The investigators amplified TCR beta CDR3 regions from RNA transcripts. The HTBI primer set drove a first-round RT-PCR of the TCR CDR3. MiXCR, run by TCRdb on the multiplex PCR reads, gives a single entry per CDR3 protein. The sample includes 40,000 to 60,000 distinct CDR3 sequences, roughly 51% of them seen just once. Looked up from germline, CDR1 is SGHTA and CDR2 is FQGNSA. V lost 5 bases and J 6 bases, leaving 14 bases between the germline ends. This CDR3 is 14 amino acids long. The chain employs TRBV7-2 and TRBJ2-1, with a weak D call TRBD1 (6 bases). Source material: peripheral blood or thyroid tissue (not recorded which). This sequence originates from a young man with Graves' hyperthyroidism. The CDR3 sequence: CASSLQAGANEQFF. The CDR3 DNA reads TGTGCCAGCAGCCTACAGGCAGGGGCCAATGAGCAGTTCTTC.